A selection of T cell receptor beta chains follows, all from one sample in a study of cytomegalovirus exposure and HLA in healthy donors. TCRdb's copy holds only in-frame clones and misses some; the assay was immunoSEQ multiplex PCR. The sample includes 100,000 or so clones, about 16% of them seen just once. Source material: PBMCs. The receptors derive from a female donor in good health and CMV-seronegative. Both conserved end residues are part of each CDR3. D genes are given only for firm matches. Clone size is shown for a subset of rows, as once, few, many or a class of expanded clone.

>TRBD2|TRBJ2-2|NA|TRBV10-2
TGCGCCAGCAGTTCCGGGACTAGCAGTAACACCGGGGAGCTGTTTTTT
CASSSGTSSNTGELFF
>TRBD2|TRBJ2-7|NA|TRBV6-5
TGTGCCAGCAGTACCGGACTAGCGGCCTACGAGCAGTACTTC
CASSTGLAAYEQYF
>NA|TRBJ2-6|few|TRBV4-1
TGCGCCAGCAGCCCAATACCCGGCTCTGGGGCCAACGTCCTGACTTTC
CASSPIPGSGANVLTF
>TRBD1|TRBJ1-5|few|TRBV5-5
TGTGCCAGCAGCTGGGGACAGGGTCGGAATCAGCCCCAGCATTTT
CASSWGQGRNQPQHF
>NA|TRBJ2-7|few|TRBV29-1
TGCAGCGTTGCCAGGGCCCACGAACAGTACTTC
CSVARAHEQYF
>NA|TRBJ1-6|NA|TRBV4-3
TGCGCCAGCAGCCAAGAACAAACCGCAGGGTCACCCCTCCACTTT
CASSQEQTAGSPLHF
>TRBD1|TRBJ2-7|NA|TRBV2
TGTGCCGGGTGTGCCGGACAGGGGGCCTACGAGCAGTACTTC
CAGCAGQGAYEQYF
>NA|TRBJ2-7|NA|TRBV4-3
TGCGCCAGCAGCCAAGATAGGGACTCCCTAGAGCAGTACTTC
CASSQDRDSLEQYF
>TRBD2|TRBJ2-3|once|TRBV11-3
TGTGCCAGCAGCCGAGGGGAGCGGGGAACCACAGATACGCAGTATTTT
CASSRGERGTTDTQYF
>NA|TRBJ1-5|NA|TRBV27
TGTGCCAGCAGACAGATACCGAATCAGCCCCAGCATTTT
CASRQIPNQPQHF
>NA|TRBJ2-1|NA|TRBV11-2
TGTGCCAGCAGCTTCAGCGGGCGGTCGAATGAGCAGTTCTTC
CASSFSGRSNEQFF
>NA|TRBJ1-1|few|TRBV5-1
TGCGCCAGCAGCGTGACAGGTGAGAACACTGAAGCTTTCTTT
CASSVTGENTEAFF
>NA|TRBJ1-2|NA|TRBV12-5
TGTGCTAGTGGTTTGGGGGCTCGGGGCTACACCTTC
CASGLGARGYTF
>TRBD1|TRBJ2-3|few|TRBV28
TGTGCCAGCAGTCAATCCCAGGGGACAGCCAAGAATCGCACAGATACGCAGTATTTT
CASSQSQGTAKNRTDTQYF
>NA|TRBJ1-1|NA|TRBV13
TGTGCCAGCAGCTTAGGTCGTCAGGGGTTTGAAGCTTTCTTT
CASSLGRQGFEAFF
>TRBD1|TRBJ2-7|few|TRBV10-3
TGTGCCATCACTCCGGGACAGGGCTACGAGCAGTACTTC
CAITPGQGYEQYF
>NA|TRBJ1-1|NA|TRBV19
TGTGCCAGTAGTACCTTGCTTCAGGAGAACACTGAAGCTTTCTTT
CASSTLLQENTEAFF
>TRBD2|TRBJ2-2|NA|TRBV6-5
TGTGCCAGCAGTTTAGCGGGGGGGAACACCGGGGAGCTGTTTTTT
CASSLAGGNTGELFF
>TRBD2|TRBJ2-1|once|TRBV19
TGTGCCAGTAGTATAGCGGGACTAGCGGGATATGAGCAGTTCTTC
CASSIAGLAGYEQFF
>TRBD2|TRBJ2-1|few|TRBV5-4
TGTGCCAGCAGCTTGGAAGCAGCGGGGGCCTACAATGAGCAGTTCTTC
CASSLEAAGAYNEQFF
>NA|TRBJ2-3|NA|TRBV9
TGTGCCAGCAGCGTAGCCCCAGACAACACAGATACGCAGTATTTT
CASSVAPDNTDTQYF
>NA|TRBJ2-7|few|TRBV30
TGTGCCTGGACAGGAAGTGGGTACGAGCAGTACTTC
CAWTGSGYEQYF
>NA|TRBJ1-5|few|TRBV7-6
TGTGCCAGCAGCCAGTTGGACAAACAGCCCCAGCATTTT
CASSQLDKQPQHF
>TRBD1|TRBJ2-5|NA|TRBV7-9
TGTGCCAGCAGCTTGGGACAGGCGCCAGAGACCCAGTACTTC
CASSLGQAPETQYF
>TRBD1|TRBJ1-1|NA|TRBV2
TGTGCCAGCAGTGACCCCGGACAGGGGATCAACACTGAAGCTTTCTTT
CASSDPGQGINTEAFF
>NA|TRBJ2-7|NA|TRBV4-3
TGCGCCAGCAGCCAAGAGGGCACTCTTCCCTCTTACGAGCAGTACTTC
CASSQEGTLPSYEQYF
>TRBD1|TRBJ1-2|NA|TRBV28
TGTGCCAGCAGGTACTCGGAGGGGGCGGGCGGCGGCTACACCTTC
CASRYSEGAGGGYTF
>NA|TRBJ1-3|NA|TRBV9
TGTGCCAGCAGCCCTGCGGGGGGGCCCTACTCTGGAAACACCATATATTTT
CASSPAGGPYSGNTIYF
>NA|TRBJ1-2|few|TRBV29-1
TGCAGCGTTGTGGGCAGGCAGACAAGAAACTATGGCTACACCTTC
CSVVGRQTRNYGYTF